This T cell receptor beta chain was identified during a study of glioma-infiltrating T cells. Points from the study as a whole: Tissue and blood shared very few CDR3 sequences. Above-expected tissue-blood divergence occurred in all gliomas, most in low-grade ones.

Using RNA template, CDR3s of TCR alpha and beta were amplified with iRepertoire arm-PCR. For one-step reverse transcription and amplification, about 85-400 ng of tissue mRNA or PBMC total RNA was used. MiXCR was run by TCRdb on the multiplex PCR reads, yielding one entry per CDR3 protein. The table records 90,000 or so distinct CDR3 sequences, roughly 40% of them present only once. This clonotype showed up many times. The antigen is undetermined. The germline V gene has CDR1 MDHEN and CDR2 SYDVKM. The V end lost 6 bases, the J end lost 7 bases, and 19 bases lay between the germline ends. The CDR3 is 14 amino acids.

The rearrangement uses TRBV28 and TRBJ2-7; a weak D match, TRBD2 (5 bases). The clonotype originates from a human donor with low-grade glioma or glioblastoma, undergoing nonglioma brain surgery, or in good health (not recorded which). The sequenced sample was glioma tissue, nonneoplastic brain tissue, or PBMCs (not recorded which). The CDR3 sequence: CASSLVPGRGEQYF. The CDR3 DNA reads as TGTGCCAGCAGCCTCGTTCCGGGGAGAGGGGAGCAGTACTTC.